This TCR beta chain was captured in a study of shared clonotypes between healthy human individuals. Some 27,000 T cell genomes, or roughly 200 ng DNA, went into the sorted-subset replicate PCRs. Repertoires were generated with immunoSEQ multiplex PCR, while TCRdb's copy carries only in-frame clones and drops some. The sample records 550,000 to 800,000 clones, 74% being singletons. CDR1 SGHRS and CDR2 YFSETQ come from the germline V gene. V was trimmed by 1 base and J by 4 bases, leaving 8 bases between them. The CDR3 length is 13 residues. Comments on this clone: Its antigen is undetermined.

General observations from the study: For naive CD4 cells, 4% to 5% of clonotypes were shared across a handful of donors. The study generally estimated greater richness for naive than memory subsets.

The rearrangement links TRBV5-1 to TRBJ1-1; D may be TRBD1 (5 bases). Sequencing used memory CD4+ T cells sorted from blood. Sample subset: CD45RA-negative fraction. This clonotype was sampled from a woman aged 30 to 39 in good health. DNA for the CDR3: TGCGCCAGCAGCTTGTGGGGGAGCACTGAAGCTTTCTTT. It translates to CASSLWGSTEAFF.